This T cell receptor beta chain was documented in a study of OX40 agonist ivuxolimab in advanced cancers. Study context: Three dose-escalation patients had partial responses: one with hepatocellular carcinoma and two with cutaneous melanoma.

TCRdb's copy holds only in-frame clones and misses some; the assay was immunoSEQ multiplex PCR. The data contain 60,000 to 80,000 clones, around 80% of them singletons. Points from the study as a whole: Fewer expanded clones were found on average in CD4+ than in CD8+ T cells.

As regards this clone: As yet, its antigen is unknown.

Trimming at V came to 2 bases and at J to 10 bases, leaving 5 bases not matched to a gene. Per germline, CDR1 SGHDT and CDR2 YYEEEE. There are 14 residues in the CDR3. Sequenced here: CD4+ or CD8+ T cells sorted from blood, sampled in a trial of the OX40 agonist ivuxolimab. V gene TRBV5-6 combines with J gene TRBJ1-6; 8 bases are a match to TRBD1. The sequence was obtained from an adult with an advanced solid tumor such as melanoma, head and neck, liver or kidney cancer. The CDR3 DNA reads TGTGCCAGCAGCTTACTGAACAGGGGGTCACCCCTCCACTTT. Its translation is CASSLLNRGSPLHF.